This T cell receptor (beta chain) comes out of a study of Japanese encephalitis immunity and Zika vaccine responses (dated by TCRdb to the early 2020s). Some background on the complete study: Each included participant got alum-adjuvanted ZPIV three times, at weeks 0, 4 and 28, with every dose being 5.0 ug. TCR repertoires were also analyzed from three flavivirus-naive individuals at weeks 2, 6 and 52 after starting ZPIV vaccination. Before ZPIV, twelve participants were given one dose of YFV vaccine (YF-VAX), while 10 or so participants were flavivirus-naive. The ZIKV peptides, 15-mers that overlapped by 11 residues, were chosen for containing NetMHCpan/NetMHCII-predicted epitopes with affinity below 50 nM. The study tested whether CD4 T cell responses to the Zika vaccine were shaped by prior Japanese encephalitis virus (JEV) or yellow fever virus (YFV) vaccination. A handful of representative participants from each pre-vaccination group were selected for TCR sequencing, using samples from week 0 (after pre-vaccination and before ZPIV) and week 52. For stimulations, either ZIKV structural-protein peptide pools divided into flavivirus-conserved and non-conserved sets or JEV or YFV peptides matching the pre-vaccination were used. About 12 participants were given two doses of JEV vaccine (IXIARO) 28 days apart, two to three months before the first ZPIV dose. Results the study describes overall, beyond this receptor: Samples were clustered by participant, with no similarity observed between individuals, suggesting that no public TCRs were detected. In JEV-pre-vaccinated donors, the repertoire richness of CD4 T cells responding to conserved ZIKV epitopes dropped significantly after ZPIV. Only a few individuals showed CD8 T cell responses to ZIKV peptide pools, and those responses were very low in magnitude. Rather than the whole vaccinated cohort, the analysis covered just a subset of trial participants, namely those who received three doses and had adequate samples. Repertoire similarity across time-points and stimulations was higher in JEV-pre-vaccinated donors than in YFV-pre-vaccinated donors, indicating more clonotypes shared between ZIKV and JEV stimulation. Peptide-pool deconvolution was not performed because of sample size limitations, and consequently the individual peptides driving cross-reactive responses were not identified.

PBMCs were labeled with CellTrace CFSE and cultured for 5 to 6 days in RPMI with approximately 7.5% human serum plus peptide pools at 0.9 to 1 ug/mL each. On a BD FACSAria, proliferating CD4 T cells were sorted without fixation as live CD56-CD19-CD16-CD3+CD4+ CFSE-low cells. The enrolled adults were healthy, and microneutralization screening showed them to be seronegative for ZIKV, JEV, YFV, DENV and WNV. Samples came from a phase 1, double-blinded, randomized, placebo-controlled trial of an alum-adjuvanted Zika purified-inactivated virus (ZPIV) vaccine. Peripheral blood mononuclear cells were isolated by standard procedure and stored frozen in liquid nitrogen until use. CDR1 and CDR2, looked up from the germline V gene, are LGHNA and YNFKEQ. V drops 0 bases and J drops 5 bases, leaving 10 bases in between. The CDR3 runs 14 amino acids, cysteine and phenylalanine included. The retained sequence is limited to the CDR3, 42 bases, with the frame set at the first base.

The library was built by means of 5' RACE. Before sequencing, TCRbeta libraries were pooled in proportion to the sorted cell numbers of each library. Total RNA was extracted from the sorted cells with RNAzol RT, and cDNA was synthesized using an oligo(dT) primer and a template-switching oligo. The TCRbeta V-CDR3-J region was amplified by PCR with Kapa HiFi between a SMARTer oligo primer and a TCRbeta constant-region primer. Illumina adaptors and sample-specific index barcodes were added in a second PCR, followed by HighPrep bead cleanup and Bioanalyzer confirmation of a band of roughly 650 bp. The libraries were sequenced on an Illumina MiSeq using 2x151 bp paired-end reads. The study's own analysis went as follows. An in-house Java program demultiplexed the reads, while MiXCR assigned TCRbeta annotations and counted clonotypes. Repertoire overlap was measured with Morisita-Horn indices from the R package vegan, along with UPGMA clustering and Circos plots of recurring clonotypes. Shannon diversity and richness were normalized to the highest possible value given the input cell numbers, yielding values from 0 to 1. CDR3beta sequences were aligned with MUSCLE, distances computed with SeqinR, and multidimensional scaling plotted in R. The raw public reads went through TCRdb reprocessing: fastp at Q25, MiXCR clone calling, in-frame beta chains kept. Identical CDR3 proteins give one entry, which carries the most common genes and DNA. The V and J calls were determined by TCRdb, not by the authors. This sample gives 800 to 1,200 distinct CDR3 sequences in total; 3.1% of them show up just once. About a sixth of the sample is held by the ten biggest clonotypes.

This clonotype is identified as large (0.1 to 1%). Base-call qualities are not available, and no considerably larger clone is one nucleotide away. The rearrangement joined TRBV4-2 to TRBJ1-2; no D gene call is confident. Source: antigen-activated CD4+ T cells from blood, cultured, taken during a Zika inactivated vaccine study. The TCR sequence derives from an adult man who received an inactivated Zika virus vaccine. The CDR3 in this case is CASSQDSQFYGYTF. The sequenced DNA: TGTGCCAGCAGCCAAGACAGCCAGTTTTATGGCTACACCTTC.